The clone carrying this TCR beta chain was seen a handful of times. Its antigen is not known. This sample stems from a study of T-cell memory formation after mild COVID-19. Between the trimmed V and J ends, which lost 0 bases and 5 bases, there was a span of 26 bases. The germline V gene encodes CDR1 SGHRS and CDR2 YFSETQ. This CDR3 is 20 amino acids long. Study outcomes and limitations: Among clones contracting day 15 to 85, CD4/CD8 was balanced, whereas later expanders leaned CD4+.

Via MiXCR, TCRdb re-called the 5' RACE reads, giving one row per CDR3 protein. Of fewer than 600,000 distinct CDR3 sequences in the sample, about a fifth were seen once. Sequencing used PBMCs or a T cell subset sorted from them (not recorded which). The chain is built from TRBV5-1 and TRBJ2-2, with D possibly matching TRBD1 (8 bases). This TCR was sampled from an adult woman who had mild COVID-19 (a few samples of this study predate the infection). Cell type and time point are not known. The CDR3 sequence: CASSLAGDYPGQDKTGELFF. CDR3 coding DNA: TGCGCCAGCAGCTTGGCCGGGGACTATCCGGGACAGGACAAAACCGGGGAGCTGTTTTTT.